These 30 T cell receptor beta chains came from one sample sequenced in a study of human CD4 T cells and Enterobacteriaceae. All CD4+ cells other than CD45RA+CCR7+CD95- naive cells were sorted as memory, over 95% pure. Generated by immunoSEQ multiplex PCR, the TCRdb table keeps only in-frame clones and is missing some. The sample consists of just under 30,000 clones, about 80% of them appearing once. The sequencing sample was made of memory CD4+ T cells from blood. Every receptor here comes from a human donor in good health.

The rearrangement joins TRBV4-2 to TRBJ2-3, with 7 bases that match TRBD2. V was pared by 1 base and J by 3 bases, with 10 bases of the junction left unmatched. The germline CDR1 and CDR2 sequences are LGHNA and YNFKEQ. There are 17 residues in the CDR3. CDR3 sequence: CASSQVLRESETDTQYF. For the CDR3, the DNA is TGTGCCAGCAGCCAAGTTCTGCGGGAGAGTGAGACAGATACGCAGTATTTT.

The sample holds a few counts of this clone. The CDR3 nucleotides are TGTGCCTGGAGTCCGATTCGGGACAGCAGCTACACCTTC. Amino acids: CAWSPIRDSSYTF. The rearrangement links TRBV30 to TRBJ1-2; TRBD1 matches at 7 bases. The ends lost 2 bases at V and 9 bases at J; junction bases unmatched: 9. CDR3 size: 13 residues. CDR1 and CDR2 (germline): GTSNPN, SVGIG (reference sequence).

The rearrangement uses TRBV5-4 and TRBJ1-1; D is unclear. This CDR3 contains 16 residues. Germline lookup yields CDR1 SGHNT and CDR2 YYREEE (reference sequence). Trimming cost V 4 bases and J 2 bases, with 18 bases left between them. The CDR3 protein is CASSRATNQPNTEAFF. The CDR3 DNA reads TGTGCCAGCAGCAGGGCAACGAACCAACCTAACACTGAAGCTTTCTTT.

The chain is built from TRBV5-5 and TRBJ2-6; D possibly corresponds to TRBD1 (6 bases). The CDR3 length is 15 residues. V was pared by 0 bases and J by 4 bases, with 8 bases between. The germline gives CDR1 SGHKS, CDR2 YYEKEE (reference sequence). The CDR3 reads CASSLVGTGANVLTF. The CDR3 DNA is TGTGCCAGCAGCTTGGTGGGGACAGGGGCCAACGTCCTGACTTTC.

The chain has TRBV5-4 and TRBJ2-5; 10 bases line up with TRBD2. Germline values: CDR1 SGHNT, CDR2 YYREEE (reference sequence). The CDR3 sequence is 14 residues long. The V gene end was trimmed by 4 bases and the J gene end by 4 bases; junction bases not matched to a gene: 4. The CDR3 nucleotides read TGTGCCAGCAGCGGATTAGCGGGAGGAGAGACCCAGTACTTC. Encoded protein: CASSGLAGGETQYF. The complete variable domain, with remaining parts taken from reference TRBV5-4 and TRBJ2-5, reads ETGVTQSPTHLIKTRGQQVTLRCSSQSGHNTVSWYQQALGQGPQFIFQYYREEENGRGNFPPRFSGLQFPNYSSELNVNALELDDSALYLCASSGLAGGETQYFGPGTRLLVL.

This clone has only a few counts. The chain combines TRBV10-1 with TRBJ1-5; D gene uncertain. There are 13 residues in the CDR3. CDR1 is WNHNN and CDR2 is SYGVQD in the germline V gene (reference sequence). The V gene lost 4 bases and the J gene lost 4 bases, with 8 bases spanning the gap. This CDR3 is CASSVGENQPQHF. CDR3 sequence (DNA): TGCGCCAGCAGTGTGGGAGAAAATCAGCCCCAGCATTTT.

J is TRBJ2-1 and V is TRBV4-2, with 10 bases lining up with TRBD2. With 4 bases clipped from V and 0 bases from J, the junction kept 18 bases outside the gene matches. The germline gives CDR1 LGHNA, CDR2 YNFKEQ. This CDR3 is built from 21 residues. CDR3 DNA: TGTGCCAGCAGCCCATTCGGACTAGCGGAAATTTTGGGAAGCTCCTACAATGAGCAGTTCTTC. Encoded protein: CASSPFGLAEILGSSYNEQFF.

The chain combines TRBV5-1 with TRBJ2-2, with TRBD1 matching 10 bases. CDR1 is SGHRS, CDR2 YFSETQ, per germline. The CDR3 extends over 15 amino acids. V was pared by 5 bases and J by 6 bases, with 7 bases of the junction left unmatched. The CDR3 loop reads CASSQTGQGAGELFF. CDR3 sequence (DNA): TGCGCCAGCAGTCAGACCGGACAGGGGGCCGGGGAGCTGTTTTTT.

The gene calls are TRBV10-1 and TRBJ2-1, with D unclear. This CDR3 contains 16 residues. Germline V gives CDR1 WNHNN, CDR2 SYGVQD (reference sequence). V lost 0 bases to trimming and J lost 4 bases, with 13 bases between them. The CDR3 region has the DNA TGCGCCAGCAGTGAGTCTAAACAGACTCCTTACAATGAGCAGTTCTTC. Its protein product is CASSESKQTPYNEQFF.

This clone was recorded a few times. The CDR3 reads CASSTRTNFYNEQFF. Written as DNA, the CDR3 is TGTGCCAGCAGCACCCGTACCAACTTCTACAATGAGCAGTTCTTC. V is TRBV9 and J is TRBJ2-1; D unclear. This CDR3 spans 15 amino acids. With 4 bases removed from V and 3 bases from J, the gap between germline ends came to 14 bases. Germline V CDR1 and CDR2: SGDLS, YYNGEE.

The table lists this clone with a count of one. The V and J genes are TRBV10-3 and TRBJ2-6; D may be TRBD2 (6 bases). This CDR3 spans 16 amino acids. Germline V lookup: CDR1 ENHRY, CDR2 SYGVKD. V lost 0 bases and J 2 bases, leaving 8 bases between the germline ends. This CDR3 reads CAISESTRPGANVLTF. CDR3 nucleotide sequence: TGTGCCATCAGTGAGTCGACTAGACCTGGGGCCAACGTCCTGACTTTC.

CDR3 DNA: TGTGCCAGCAGTGTCCGCCCTCGGAGGGGGGGGCGGCGGACCGGGGAGCTGTTTTTT. Translating gives CASSVRPRRGGRRTGELFF. The rearrangement links TRBV28 to TRBJ2-2, with TRBD2 as a possible D gene (7 bases). The germline V gene has CDR1 MDHEN and CDR2 SYDVKM. The CDR3 consists of 19 residues. Between the trimmed V and J ends, which lost 5 bases and 5 bases, there was a span of 27 bases.

The chain uses TRBV6-6 and TRBJ1-5; TRBD1 is a possible D gene (6 bases). This CDR3 has 15 residues. V was pared by 2 bases and J by 2 bases, with 10 bases between. Germline-derived CDR1 and CDR2 are MNHNY and SVGAGI (reference sequence). The DNA for the CDR3 is TGTGCCAGCAGTTACGGGGGGGCTGGCAATCAGCCCCAGCATTTT. It translates to CASSYGGAGNQPQHF.

The chain joins TRBV2 to TRBJ2-7; a weak D match, TRBD1 (5 bases). The germline gives CDR1 SNHLY, CDR2 FYNNEI. Trimming shortened V by 0 bases and J by 0 bases, and 9 bases separated the two germline ends. The length of the CDR3 is 15 residues. The CDR3 loop is CASSEAQQVSYEQYF. In nucleotides, the CDR3 is TGTGCCAGCAGTGAAGCGCAACAGGTCTCCTACGAGCAGTACTTC.

The chain is built from TRBV25-1 and TRBJ2-7; D gene ambiguous. The CDR3 is made up of 13 amino acids. Germline V gene lookup returns CDR1 MGHDK and CDR2 SYGVNS. Between the trimmed V and J ends, which lost 2 bases and 2 bases, there was a span of 7 bases. The CDR3 is CASSEGMAYEQYF. Here the CDR3 DNA reads TGTGCCAGCAGTGAAGGTATGGCCTACGAGCAGTACTTC.

The chain uses TRBV10-3 and TRBJ1-2; no definite D call. The CDR3 has 12 amino acids. Per the germline V gene, CDR1 is ENHRY and CDR2 is SYGVKD. V was clipped by 3 bases and J by 2 bases, with 4 bases between them. CDR3 in amino acids: CAISDGNYGYTF. The CDR3 DNA sequence: TGTGCCATCAGTGACGGAAACTATGGCTACACCTTC.

CDR3: CASIIGTGGTEAFF. DNA for the CDR3: TGTGCCAGCATTATAGGGACAGGGGGCACTGAAGCTTTCTTT. The V gene is TRBV6-5, the J gene TRBJ1-1; 11 nucleotides agree with TRBD1. The CDR3 has 14 residues. Germline V CDR1 and CDR2: MNHEY, SVGAGI. V shed 7 bases, J shed 4 bases, and the junction held 5 bases outside the gene matches.

In DNA, the CDR3 is TGCGCCAGCAGCTCGGGTCCGAGCGAGCAGTACTTC. Protein sequence: CASSSGPSEQYF. The chain has TRBV10-2 and TRBJ2-7; D ambiguous. The CDR3 loop spans 12 amino acids. Trimming pared 6 bases from V and 6 bases from J, leaving 12 bases between. Per the germline V gene, CDR1 is WSHSY and CDR2 is SAAADI.

On this clone itself: Other DNA sequences in this sample translate to the same CDR3. This chain uses TRBV9 with TRBJ2-1; tentatively, D is TRBD1 (6 bases). This CDR3 spans 15 amino acids. V lost 2 bases, J lost 0 bases, and 9 bases lay in between. Germline assignment: CDR1 SGDLS and CDR2 YYNGEE. The CDR3: CASSVRDISYNEQFF. DNA for the CDR3: TGTGCCAGCAGCGTCCGGGACATCTCCTACAATGAGCAGTTCTTC.

This chain uses TRBV5-6 with TRBJ1-1; tentative D call: TRBD1 (5 bases). Germline CDR1 and CDR2: SGHDT and YYEEEE. The CDR3 totals 13 residues. The ends were cut back, 1 base at V and 3 bases at J, with 7 bases in the middle. CDR3 residues: CASSLIRDTEAFF. CDR3 coding DNA: TGTGCCAGCAGCTTGATCAGGGACACTGAAGCTTTCTTT.

V is TRBV19 and J is TRBJ2-1; 7 nucleotides agree with TRBD2. The junction had 10 bases not matched to a gene; V was cut back by 6 bases and J by 5 bases. Germline V CDR1 and CDR2: LNHDA, SQIVND (reference sequence). This CDR3 has 15 amino acids. CDR3 amino acids: CASSSGAAGDNEQFF. CDR3 coding DNA: TGTGCCAGTAGCTCCGGGGCCGCGGGAGACAATGAGCAGTTCTTC.

V usage is TRBV5-4 and J usage is TRBJ2-1; TRBD2 matches at 7 bases. This CDR3 has 17 amino acids. V lost 1 base, J lost 0 bases, and 7 bases stayed unmatched. Germline values: CDR1 SGHNT, CDR2 YYREEE (reference sequence). CDR3 sequence (DNA): TGTGCCAGCAGCTTGTCAGGGAGGGTCAACTCCTACAATGAGCAGTTCTTC. Encoded protein: CASSLSGRVNSYNEQFF.

This clone was observed once. The chain employs TRBV28 and TRBJ1-1; D gene unclear. The length of the CDR3 is 13 residues. V was clipped by 8 bases and J by 2 bases, with 12 bases between them. Per germline, CDR1 MDHEN and CDR2 SYDVKM. The CDR3 DNA reads as TGTGCCAGCTTCCACTCAGGTAACACTGAAGCTTTCTTT. This codes for CASFHSGNTEAFF.

This chain uses TRBV10-2 with TRBJ2-7, with no clear D. The CDR3 has 11 residues. Germline CDR1 and CDR2: WSHSY and SAAADI. V lost 7 bases to trimming and J lost 4 bases, with 8 bases between them. This chain's CDR3 is CASMITYEQYF. The CDR3 DNA reads TGCGCCAGCATGATAACATACGAGCAGTACTTC.

V is TRBV5-8 and J is TRBJ2-3, with D perhaps TRBD1 (7 bases). The CDR3 has 13 residues. Trimming took 5 bases from V and 5 from J, leaving 12 bases between them. Germline values: CDR1 SGHTS, CDR2 YDEGEE. The CDR3 DNA follows: TGTGCCAGCAGTAATCAGGGGGGAGATACGCAGTATTTT. This translates into CASSNQGGDTQYF.

CDR3 protein: CASTGSSSNQPQHF. For the CDR3, the DNA is TGTGCCAGCACGGGGTCCTCGAGCAATCAGCCCCAGCATTTT. V gene TRBV6-1 combines with J gene TRBJ1-5; D is unresolved. Per germline, CDR1 MNHNS and CDR2 SASEGT. There are 14 residues in the CDR3. Trimming removed 7 bases at V and 1 base at J, with 11 bases between.

The genes are TRBV5-1 and TRBJ2-3; 12 nucleotides line up with TRBD2. V shed 4 bases, J shed 2 bases, and the junction held 5 bases outside the gene matches. From germline, CDR1 is SGHRS and CDR2 YFSETQ. The CDR3 covers 16 residues. The DNA of the CDR3 is TGCGCCAGCAGCACGGGACTAGCGGGCCCCACAGATACGCAGTATTTT. This codes for CASSTGLAGPTDTQYF.

The chain recombines TRBV5-1 with TRBJ1-3, with a possible D match to TRBD1 (6 bases). Germline-derived CDR1 and CDR2 are SGHRS and YFSETQ. The CDR3 covers 15 residues. V was pared by 6 bases and J by 0 bases, with 13 bases between. The CDR3 nucleotides are TGCGCCAGCACCCCGGGGACACCCTCTGGAAACACCATATATTTT. Protein product: CASTPGTPSGNTIYF.

This clone was recorded only once. This chain uses TRBV14 with TRBJ1-1, with 7 bases lining up with TRBD1. From germline, CDR1 is SGHDN and CDR2 FVKESK. This CDR3 region has 18 residues. The V gene end was trimmed by 2 bases and the J gene end by 0 bases; junction bases not matched to a gene: 12. CDR3 sequence: CASSQRRGDSHLNTEAFF. The CDR3 nucleotides read TGTGCCAGCAGCCAAAGGCGAGGGGACAGCCACTTGAACACTGAAGCTTTCTTT.

This rearrangement joins TRBV9 to TRBJ1-1; D gene ambiguous. Trimming shortened V by 3 bases and J by 1 base, and 13 bases separated the two germline ends. CDR1 is SGDLS and CDR2 is YYNGEE in the germline V gene. The CDR3 has 15 amino acids. CDR3 region: CASSADPNGNTEAFF. The CDR3 DNA reads as TGTGCCAGCAGCGCCGACCCCAACGGGAACACTGAAGCTTTCTTT.